Presented here are 27 T cell receptor beta chains from one specimen sequenced in a study of blood T cell repertoires in COVID-19. Method: immunoSEQ multiplex PCR; TCRdb's copy keeps in-frame clones and lacks some. The profile shows hundreds of thousands of clones, around 88% of them singletons. Sequencing used PBMCs or T cells enriched from blood (not recorded which). Every receptor here comes from a woman in her thirties or forties who had recovered from COVID-19.

The genes are TRBV18 and TRBJ2-2, with TRBD2 identical over 11 bases. The germline gives CDR1 KGHSH, CDR2 LQKENI. The CDR3 spans 15 residues. Trimming removed 6 bases from V and 6 bases from J; junction bases left unmatched: 6. As DNA, the CDR3 is TGTGCCAGCTCTACTAGCGGGAGTACGGCCGGGGAGCTGTTTTTT. Translated, it gives CASSTSGSTAGELFF.

V is TRBV6-5 and J is TRBJ2-1; 8 nucleotides line up with TRBD2. Germline CDR1 and CDR2: MNHEY and SVGAGI. This CDR3 has 15 amino acids. Losses at the gene ends were 2 bases for V and 4 bases for J; bases not matched to a gene: 4. The CDR3 DNA follows: TGTGCCAGCAGTTACGGGTTAGCGGGGTACAATGAGCAGTTCTTC. The encoded protein is CASSYGLAGYNEQFF.

This clone was counted once. Sequence at one end of the junction differs from germline and may be a read error. The chain couples TRBV7-7 to TRBJ2-1; 14 nucleotides match TRBD2. From germline, CDR1 is SSHAT and CDR2 FNYEAQ (reference sequence). The CDR3 totals 17 residues. The CDR3 loop reads CASSIQVGLAGENEQFF. For the CDR3, the DNA is TGTGCTAGCAGCATACAGGTGGGACTAGCGGGAGAGAATGAGCAGTTCTTC.

Turning to this clone: Other DNA sequences of this sample code for an identical CDR3. The V call is TRBV14, the J call TRBJ2-5, with D uncertain. This CDR3 is 14 amino acids long. Germline V gene lookup returns CDR1 SGHDN and CDR2 FVKESK. Between the trimmed V and J ends, which lost 3 bases and 2 bases, there was a span of 10 bases. The CDR3 DNA reads as TGTGCCAGCAGCCAGAACAGAGCACAAGAGACCCAGTACTTC. It translates to CASSQNRAQETQYF.

V gene TRBV19 combines with J gene TRBJ1-6; 9 bases are shared with TRBD1. After removal of 7 bases from V and 6 bases from J, the junction contained 4 bases not matched to a gene. Germline lookup yields CDR1 LNHDA and CDR2 SQIVND (reference sequence). The CDR3 contains 14 residues. The CDR3 DNA reads TGTGCCAGTACTAAGGACAGGGGTAATTCACCCCTCCACTTT. Residues: CASTKDRGNSPLHF. Based on the CDR3 plus reference TRBV19 and TRBJ1-6, the full variable domain is DGGITQSPKYLFRKEGQNVTLSCEQNLNHDAMYWYRQDPGQGLRLIYYSQIVNDFQKGDIAEGYSVSREKKESFPLTVTSAQKNPTAFYLCASTKDRGNSPLHFGNGTRLTVT.

With regard to this clone: This sample includes further DNA sequences coding for the same CDR3. The chain joins TRBV18 to TRBJ2-7; 8 positions agree with TRBD1. The CDR3 is 13 residues long. V shed 3 bases and J 2 bases; nucleotides not matched to a gene: 0. Per the germline V gene, CDR1 is KGHSH and CDR2 is LQKENI. The CDR3 DNA is TGTGCCAGCTCACCGGACAGGGCCTACGAGCAGTACTTC. It is translated as CASSPDRAYEQYF. The full variable domain, with the rest looked up from reference TRBV18 and TRBJ2-7, is NAGVMQNPRHLVRRRGQEARLRCSPMKGHSHVYWYRQLPEEGLKFMVYLQKENIIDESGMPKERFSAEFPKEGPSILRIQQVVRGDSAAYFCASSPDRAYEQYFGPGTRLTVT.

This clone was seen once. The chain combines TRBV19 with TRBJ1-2, with TRBD1 matching over 10 bases. The V gene end was trimmed by 7 bases and the J gene end by 4 bases; junction bases not matched to a gene: 9. This CDR3 has 15 residues. Germline V lookup: CDR1 LNHDA, CDR2 SQIVND (reference sequence). The CDR3 DNA follows: TGTGCCAGTACCCCCCTGAGGACAGGGGGCTATGGCTACACCTTC. Translated: CASTPLRTGGYGYTF.

This clone showed up just a few times. The chain couples TRBV4-3 to TRBJ1-1; perhaps TRBD1 as D (5 bases). Germline values: CDR1 LGHNA, CDR2 YSLEER. The germline V and J ends were trimmed by 0 bases and 10 bases, with 18 bases remaining between them. This CDR3 region has 15 residues. The CDR3 is CASSQEGGSSRRAFF. The CDR3 DNA is TGCGCCAGCAGCCAAGAGGGGGGTTCTTCGCGTAGAGCTTTCTTT.

The V and J genes are TRBV19 and TRBJ2-2; 10 bases line up with TRBD1. This CDR3 is built from 15 residues. The V segment lost 7 bases and the J segment 3 bases; nucleotides outside the gene matches: 5. The germline gives CDR1 LNHDA, CDR2 SQIVND (reference sequence). CDR3 nucleotides: TGTGCCAGTAACCCGACAGGGGGCTACACCGGGGAGCTGTTTTTT. Its protein is CASNPTGGYTGELFF. The variable domain in full, with the rest retrieved from reference TRBV19 and TRBJ2-2, is DGGITQSPKYLFRKEGQNVTLSCEQNLNHDAMYWYRQDPGQGLRLIYYSQIVNDFQKGDIAEGYSVSREKKESFPLTVTSAQKNPTAFYLCASNPTGGYTGELFFGEGSRLTVL.

V gene TRBV3-1 (or the pseudogene TRBV3-2) combines with J gene TRBJ2-7; 7 bases match TRBD2. The CDR3 covers 14 residues. Germline V lookup: CDR1 LGHDT, CDR2 YNNKEL (reference sequence). With V trimmed by 4 bases and J by 3 bases, 6 bases remained unmatched. This CDR3 reads CASSRSTGGYEQYF. The CDR3 region has the DNA TGTGCCAGCAGCCGCTCGACGGGGGGCTACGAGCAGTACTTC.

The rearrangement uses TRBV7-2 and TRBJ2-5; D not certain. V was cut by 0 bases and J by 5 bases, with 13 bases left in between. The CDR3 extends over 15 amino acids. Germline values: CDR1 SGHTA, CDR2 FQGNSA. The DNA of the CDR3 is TGTGCCAGCAGCTTAGCCTGGGTAGCTGGCGAGACCCAGTACTTC. It yields the protein CASSLAWVAGETQYF. Looking up the rest from reference TRBV7-2 and TRBJ2-5 gives the full variable domain: GAGVSQSPSNKVTEKGKDVELRCDPISGHTALYWYRQSLGQGLEFLIYFQGNSAPDKSGLPSDRFSAERTGGSVSTLTIQRTQQEDSAVYLCASSLAWVAGETQYFGPGTRLLVL.

V gene TRBV10-3 combines with J gene TRBJ2-3; 7 bases agree with TRBD2. V lost 3 bases to trimming and J lost 1 base; unmatched junction nucleotides: 7. The CDR3 runs 16 residues. CDR1 is ENHRY, CDR2 SYGVKD, per germline. CDR3 loop: CAISDHGGRGTDTQYF. In DNA, the CDR3 is TGTGCCATCAGTGACCATGGTGGGAGGGGCACAGATACGCAGTATTTT.

This chain joins TRBV15 and TRBJ2-7; 8 bases match TRBD1. The CDR3 runs to 17 residues. J lost 2 bases, V lost 0 bases, and 9 bases had no gene match. Germline V gene sequence: CDR1 LNHNV, CDR2 YYDKDF (reference sequence). The CDR3 reads CATSRDLSWGQAYEQYF. The CDR3 bases are TGTGCCACCAGCAGAGATCTTTCGTGGGGACAGGCCTACGAGCAGTACTTC.

This chain uses TRBV5-1 with TRBJ2-3, with TRBD2 as a possible D gene (6 bases). The germline V and J ends were trimmed by 4 bases and 0 bases, with 15 bases remaining between them. CDR3 length: 16 residues. Looked up from germline, CDR1 is SGHRS and CDR2 is YFSETQ. CDR3 sequence: CASSAGRGSSTDTQYF. CDR3 nucleotide sequence: TGCGCCAGCAGCGCGGGTCGGGGGAGTAGCACAGATACGCAGTATTTT.

This clone showed up just a few times. The V call is TRBV7-9, the J call TRBJ2-7; 8 bases align to TRBD1. With 3 bases clipped from V and 1 base from J, the junction kept 5 bases outside the gene matches. This CDR3 is 15 amino acids long. Per the germline V gene, CDR1 is SEHNR and CDR2 is FQNEAQ (reference sequence). Here the CDR3 DNA reads TGTGCCAGCAGCTTTCCGGACAGGGCGTCCTACGAGCAGTACTTC. This sequence encodes CASSFPDRASYEQYF.

The rearrangement joins TRBV18 to TRBJ2-7; no clear D. This CDR3 has 13 residues. Trimming shortened V by 5 bases and J by 0 bases, and 8 bases separated the two germline ends. The germline V gene encodes CDR1 KGHSH and CDR2 LQKENI. The CDR3: CASSNFPSYEQYF. In nucleotides, the CDR3 is TGTGCCAGCTCAAACTTCCCCTCCTACGAGCAGTACTTC.

The rearrangement links TRBV7-2 to TRBJ2-3; TRBD1 might be the D (5 bases). The CDR3 consists of 15 residues. The germline V gene encodes CDR1 SGHTA and CDR2 FQGNSA. V lost 3 bases and J lost 6, with 16 bases in between. CDR3 nucleotides: TGTGCCAGCAGCTTGTTCTGGGGCTCGGACGATACGCAGTATTTT. Protein sequence: CASSLFWGSDDTQYF.

The V gene is TRBV12-3 or TRBV12-4, the J gene TRBJ2-1; the D gene is possibly TRBD2 (6 bases). V was shortened by 4 bases and J by 7 bases, with 11 bases between the two germline ends. The CDR3 runs to 13 residues. The CDR3 protein is CASSSREYNEQFF. In nucleotides, the CDR3 is TGTGCCAGCAGTTCACGGGAGTATAATGAGCAGTTCTTC.

The chain has TRBV28 and TRBJ2-7; D gene unclear. Trimming stripped 7 bases from V and 0 bases from J, with 7 bases between. CDR3 length: 12 amino acids. The germline V gene encodes CDR1 MDHEN and CDR2 SYDVKM. CDR3 in amino acids: CASTSGSYEQYF. CDR3 sequence (DNA): TGTGCCAGCACCTCGGGCTCCTACGAGCAGTACTTC.

This clone has a single count. The V call is TRBV11-2, the J call TRBJ2-1; maybe TRBD2 (6 bases). Looked up from germline, CDR1 is SGHAT and CDR2 is FQNNGV. The V end was cut by 3 bases, the J end by 7 bases, with 10 bases between. This CDR3 has 13 residues. The CDR3 sequence is CASSFGTQNEQFF. The CDR3 bases are TGTGCCAGCAGCTTTGGGACTCAGAATGAGCAGTTCTTC.

V usage is TRBV11-3 and J usage is TRBJ2-7, with TRBD1 matching over 8 bases. CDR1 is SGHNT, CDR2 YENEEA, per germline. This CDR3 region has 14 residues. Trimming at V came to 5 bases and at J to 1 base, leaving 4 bases not matched to a gene. The DNA for the CDR3 is TGTGCCAGCAGCCAACAGGGGGGATCCTACGAGCAGTACTTC. Amino acid sequence: CASSQQGGSYEQYF.

CDR3 DNA sequence: TGTGCCAGCAGCACGGGACTAGCGGGAGGGTACTACAATGAGCAGTTCTTC. This codes for CASSTGLAGGYYNEQFF. The chain carries TRBV7-9 and TRBJ2-1; 16 nucleotides line up with TRBD2. The CDR3 runs 17 residues. The germline V gene has CDR1 SEHNR and CDR2 FQNEAQ (reference sequence). The ends lost 5 bases at V and 3 bases at J; junction bases unmatched: 4.

V usage is TRBV4-3 and J usage is TRBJ1-3; D not certain. Between the trimmed V and J ends, which lost 2 bases and 3 bases, there was a span of 17 bases. Germline V gives CDR1 LGHNA, CDR2 YSLEER. This CDR3 is built from 17 residues. The CDR3, as DNA: TGCGCCAGCAGCCAATCACCCCATCCTCGGGATGGAAACACCATATATTTT. This gives the protein CASSQSPHPRDGNTIYF.

The chain couples TRBV18 to TRBJ2-7; D may be TRBD1 (6 bases). In germline, CDR1 is KGHSH, CDR2 LQKENI. Trimming removed 0 bases from V and 5 bases from J, with 14 bases in between. This CDR3 has 15 amino acids. The CDR3 region is CASSPPSGRGNEQYF. CDR3 bases: TGTGCCAGCTCACCACCTTCAGGCAGGGGAAACGAGCAGTACTTC.

The gene calls are TRBV7-2 and TRBJ2-2; 12 positions match TRBD2. This CDR3 region has 15 residues. Germline CDR1 is SGHTA and CDR2 is FQGNSA. J lost 5 bases, V lost 6 bases, and 4 bases had no gene match. The CDR3 DNA reads as TGTGCCAGCAGTCTAGCGGGAGGGCGGACCGGGGAGCTGTTTTTT. Protein sequence: CASSLAGGRTGELFF.

The gene calls are TRBV5-1 and TRBJ2-1; TRBD2 matches 7 bases. Trimming at V came to 0 bases and at J to 5 bases, leaving 5 bases not matched to a gene. Germline lookup yields CDR1 SGHRS and CDR2 YFSETQ. The CDR3 length is 15 residues. The CDR3 is CASSLGEGPNNEQFF. The CDR3, as DNA: TGCGCCAGCAGCTTGGGGGAGGGCCCCAACAATGAGCAGTTCTTC.

This chain connects TRBV19 to TRBJ2-2, with TRBD1 identical over 10 bases. The CDR3 is made up of 16 amino acids. J gave up 7 bases and V 7 bases, and 12 bases lay outside the gene matches. From germline, CDR1 is LNHDA and CDR2 SQIVND (reference sequence). In nucleotides, the CDR3 is TGTGCCAGTACCAATCAGGGACAGGGGATTGGCGGGGAGCTGTTTTTT. Its protein is CASTNQGQGIGGELFF.